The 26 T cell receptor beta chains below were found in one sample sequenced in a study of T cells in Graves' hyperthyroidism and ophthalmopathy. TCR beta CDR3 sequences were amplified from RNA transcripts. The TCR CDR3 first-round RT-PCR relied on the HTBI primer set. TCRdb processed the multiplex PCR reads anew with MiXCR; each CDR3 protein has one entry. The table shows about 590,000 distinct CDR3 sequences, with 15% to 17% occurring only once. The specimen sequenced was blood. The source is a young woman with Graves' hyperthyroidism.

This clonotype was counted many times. CDR3 region: CASSPRTGPTRDEQFF. CDR3 nucleotide sequence: TGTGCCAGCTCACCCAGGACTGGACCAACCAGGGATGAGCAGTTCTTC. The chain has TRBV18 and TRBJ2-1; D may correspond to TRBD1 or TRBD2 (5 bases each). Trimming took off 3 bases at V and 8 bases at J, with 20 bases between the two ends. The CDR3 extends over 16 amino acids. Looked up from germline, CDR1 is KGHSH and CDR2 is LQKENI.

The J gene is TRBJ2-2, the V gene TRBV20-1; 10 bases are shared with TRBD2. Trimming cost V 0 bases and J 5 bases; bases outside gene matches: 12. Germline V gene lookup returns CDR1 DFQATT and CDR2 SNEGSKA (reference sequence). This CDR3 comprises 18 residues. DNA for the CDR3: TGCAGTGCTAGAGATCTCGGAGGAGCGGGAGGGCTAACCGGGGAGCTGTTTTTT. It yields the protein CSARDLGGAGGLTGELFF.

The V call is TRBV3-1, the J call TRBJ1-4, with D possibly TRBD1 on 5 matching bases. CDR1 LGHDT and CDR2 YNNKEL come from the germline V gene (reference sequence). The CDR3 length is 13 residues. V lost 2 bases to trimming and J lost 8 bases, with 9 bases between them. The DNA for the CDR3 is TGTGCCAGCAGCCAACAGGGAACCGAAAAACTGTTTTTT. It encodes CASSQQGTEKLFF. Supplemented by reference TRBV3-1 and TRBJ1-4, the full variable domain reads DTAVSQTPKYLVTQMGNDKSIKCEQNLGHDTMYWYKQDSKKFLKIMFSYNNKELIINETVPNRFSPKSPDKAHLNLHINSLELGDSAVYFCASSQQGTEKLFFGSGTQLSVL.

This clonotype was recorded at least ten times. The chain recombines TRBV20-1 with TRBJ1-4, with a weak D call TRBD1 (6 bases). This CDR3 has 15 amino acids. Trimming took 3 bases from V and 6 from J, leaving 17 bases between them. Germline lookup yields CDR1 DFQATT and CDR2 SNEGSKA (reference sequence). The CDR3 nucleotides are TGCAGTGCTAGGGGACCAGGGGTGGAGTATGAAAAACTGTTTTTT. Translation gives CSARGPGVEYEKLFF.

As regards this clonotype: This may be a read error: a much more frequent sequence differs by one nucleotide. The CDR3 bases are TGTGCCAGCAAGGAACTAGCGGACTCCTACGAGCGGTACTTC. Its protein product is CASKELADSYERYF. V is TRBV28 and J is TRBJ2-7, with 8 bases fitting TRBD2. In germline, CDR1 is MDHEN, CDR2 SYDVKM. The CDR3 runs to 14 residues.

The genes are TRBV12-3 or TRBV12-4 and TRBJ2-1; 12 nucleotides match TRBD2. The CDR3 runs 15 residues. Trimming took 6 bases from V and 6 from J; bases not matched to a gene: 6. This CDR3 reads CASRLAGGRGNEQFF. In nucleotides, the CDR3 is TGTGCCAGCAGACTAGCGGGAGGACGAGGCAATGAGCAGTTCTTC.

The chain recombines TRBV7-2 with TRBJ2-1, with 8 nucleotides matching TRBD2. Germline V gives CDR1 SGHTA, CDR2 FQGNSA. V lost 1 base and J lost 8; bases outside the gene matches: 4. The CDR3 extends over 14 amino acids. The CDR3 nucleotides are TGTGCCAGCAGCTTAGGAGGAGCGGGAGATGAGCAGTTCTTC. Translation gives CASSLGGAGDEQFF.

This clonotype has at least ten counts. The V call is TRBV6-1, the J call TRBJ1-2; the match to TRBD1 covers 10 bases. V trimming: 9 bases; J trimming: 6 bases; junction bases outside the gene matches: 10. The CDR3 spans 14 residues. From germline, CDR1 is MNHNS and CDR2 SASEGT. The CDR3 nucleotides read TGTGCCAGTTCCGCGACAGGGGGCGGGGATGGCTACACCTTC. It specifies CASSATGGGDGYTF.

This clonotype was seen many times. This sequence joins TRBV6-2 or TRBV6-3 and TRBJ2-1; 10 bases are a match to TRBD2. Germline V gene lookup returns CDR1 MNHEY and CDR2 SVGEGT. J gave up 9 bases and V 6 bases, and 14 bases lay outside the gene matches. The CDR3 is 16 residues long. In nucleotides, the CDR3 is TGTGCCAGCAGCAGCGTAGCGGGAGGCCTGAATAGTGAGCAGTTCTTC. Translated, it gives CASSSVAGGLNSEQFF.

DNA for the CDR3: TGTGCCAGCAGTGACCCCGGACAGGCTTTCCAAGAGACCCAGTACTTC. It is translated as CASSDPGQAFQETQYF. The chain couples TRBV25-1 to TRBJ2-5, with 7 bases identical to TRBD1. V lost 3 bases, J lost 1 base, and 8 bases stayed unmatched. The CDR3 contains 16 residues. Germline V lookup: CDR1 MGHDK, CDR2 SYGVNS.

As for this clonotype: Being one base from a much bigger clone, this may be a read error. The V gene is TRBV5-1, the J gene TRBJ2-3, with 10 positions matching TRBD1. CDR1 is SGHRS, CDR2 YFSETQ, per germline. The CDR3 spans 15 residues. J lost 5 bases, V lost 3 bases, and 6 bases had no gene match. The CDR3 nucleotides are TGCGCCAGCAGCTCCCCGGACAGGGGGATAGATACGCAGTATTTT. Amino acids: CASSSPDRGIDTQYF.

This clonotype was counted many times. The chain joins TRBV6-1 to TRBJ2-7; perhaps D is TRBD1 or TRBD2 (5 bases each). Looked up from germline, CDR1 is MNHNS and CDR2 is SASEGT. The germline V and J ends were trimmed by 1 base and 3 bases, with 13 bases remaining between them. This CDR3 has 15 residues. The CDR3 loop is CASSEGGRSGYEQYF. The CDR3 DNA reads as TGTGCCAGCAGTGAAGGGGGCAGAAGCGGCTACGAGCAGTACTTC.

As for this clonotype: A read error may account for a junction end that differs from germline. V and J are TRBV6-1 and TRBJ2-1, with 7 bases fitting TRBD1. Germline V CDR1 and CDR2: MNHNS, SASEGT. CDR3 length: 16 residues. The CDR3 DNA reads TGTGCCAGCAGGTGGGACAGCTTTATGACCTACAATGAGCAGTCCTTC. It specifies CASRWDSFMTYNEQSF.

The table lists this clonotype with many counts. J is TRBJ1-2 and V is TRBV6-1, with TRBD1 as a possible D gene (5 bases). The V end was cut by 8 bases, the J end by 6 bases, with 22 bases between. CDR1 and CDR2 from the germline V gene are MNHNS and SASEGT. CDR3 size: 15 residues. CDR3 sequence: CASLPPGDLENGYTF. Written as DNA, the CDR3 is TGTGCCAGCCTCCCCCCGGGGGACCTCGAAAATGGCTACACCTTC.

In nucleotides, the CDR3 is TGTGCCACCAGTGAGGTTGATCAGCCCCAGCATTTT. The encoded protein is CATSEVDQPQHF. The chain couples TRBV24-1 to TRBJ1-5, with D unresolved. Trimming removed 4 bases from V and 5 bases from J, with 5 bases in between. The germline CDR1 and CDR2 sequences are KGHDR and SFDVKD. CDR3 length: 12 residues.

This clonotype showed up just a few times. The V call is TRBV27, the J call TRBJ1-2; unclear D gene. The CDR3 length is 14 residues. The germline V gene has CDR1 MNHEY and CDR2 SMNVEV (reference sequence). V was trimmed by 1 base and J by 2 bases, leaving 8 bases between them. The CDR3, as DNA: TGTGCCAGCAGTTTATTAGCGGGGAACTATGGCTACACCTTC. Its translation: CASSLLAGNYGYTF.

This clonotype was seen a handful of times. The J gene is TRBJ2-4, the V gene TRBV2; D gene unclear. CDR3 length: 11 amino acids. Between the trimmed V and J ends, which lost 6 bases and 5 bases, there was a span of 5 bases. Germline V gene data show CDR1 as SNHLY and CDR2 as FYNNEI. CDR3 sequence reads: CASRGENIQYF. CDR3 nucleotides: TGTGCCAGCAGGGGTGAAAACATTCAGTACTTC.

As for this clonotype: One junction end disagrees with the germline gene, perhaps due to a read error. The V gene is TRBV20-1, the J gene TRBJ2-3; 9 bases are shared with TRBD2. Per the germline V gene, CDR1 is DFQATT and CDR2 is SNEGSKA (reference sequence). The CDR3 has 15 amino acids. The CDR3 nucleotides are TGCGGTGCTAGCGTACCGGGACTAGCAACAGATACGCAGTATTTT. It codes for CGASVPGLATDTQYF.

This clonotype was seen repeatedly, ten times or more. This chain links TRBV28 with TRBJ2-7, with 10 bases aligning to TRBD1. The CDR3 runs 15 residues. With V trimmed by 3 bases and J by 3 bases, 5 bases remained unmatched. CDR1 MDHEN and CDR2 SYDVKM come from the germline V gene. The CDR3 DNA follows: TGTGCCAGCAGTTTCCCGACAGGGGGCCTCTACGAGCAGTACTTC. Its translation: CASSFPTGGLYEQYF.

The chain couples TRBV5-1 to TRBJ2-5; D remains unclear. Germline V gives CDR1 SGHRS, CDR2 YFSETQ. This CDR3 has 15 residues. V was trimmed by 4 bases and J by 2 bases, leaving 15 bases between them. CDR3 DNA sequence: TGCGCCAGCAGCCTTGGACCACCGCCACAAGAGACCCAGTACTTC. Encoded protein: CASSLGPPPQETQYF. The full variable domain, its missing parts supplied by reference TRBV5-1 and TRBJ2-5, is KAGVTQTPRYLIKTRGQQVTLSCSPISGHRSVSWYQQTPGQGLQFLFEYFSETQRNKGNFPGRFSGRQFSNSRSEMNVSTLELGDSALYLCASSLGPPPQETQYFGPGTRLLVL.

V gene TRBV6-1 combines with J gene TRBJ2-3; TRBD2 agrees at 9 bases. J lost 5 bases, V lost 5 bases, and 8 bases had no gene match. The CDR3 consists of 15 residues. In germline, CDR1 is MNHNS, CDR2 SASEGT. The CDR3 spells CASSSGLAGLDTQYF. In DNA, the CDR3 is TGTGCCAGCAGTTCCGGCCTAGCGGGACTAGATACGCAGTATTTT.

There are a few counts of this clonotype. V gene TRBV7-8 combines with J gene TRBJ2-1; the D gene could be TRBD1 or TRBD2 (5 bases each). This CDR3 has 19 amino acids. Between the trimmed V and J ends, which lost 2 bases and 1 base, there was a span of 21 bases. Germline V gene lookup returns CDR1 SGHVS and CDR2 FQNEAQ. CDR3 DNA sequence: TGTGCCAGCAGCTTATTGATCGGGGACGCGCCGTATTCCTACAATGAGCAGTTCTTC. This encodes CASSLLIGDAPYSYNEQFF.

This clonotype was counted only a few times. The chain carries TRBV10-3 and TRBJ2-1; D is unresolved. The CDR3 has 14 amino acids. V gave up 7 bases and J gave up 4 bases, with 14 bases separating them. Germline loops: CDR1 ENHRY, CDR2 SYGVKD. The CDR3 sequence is CAITSRASYNEQFF. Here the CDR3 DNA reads TGTGCCATCACCTCCCGGGCCTCATACAATGAGCAGTTCTTC.

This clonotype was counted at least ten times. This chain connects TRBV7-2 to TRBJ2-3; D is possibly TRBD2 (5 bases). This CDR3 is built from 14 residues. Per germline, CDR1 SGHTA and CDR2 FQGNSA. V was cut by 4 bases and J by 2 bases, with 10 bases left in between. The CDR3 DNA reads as TGTGCCAGCAGCTCCCAGAGGGACACAGATACGCAGTATTTT. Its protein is CASSSQRDTDTQYF.

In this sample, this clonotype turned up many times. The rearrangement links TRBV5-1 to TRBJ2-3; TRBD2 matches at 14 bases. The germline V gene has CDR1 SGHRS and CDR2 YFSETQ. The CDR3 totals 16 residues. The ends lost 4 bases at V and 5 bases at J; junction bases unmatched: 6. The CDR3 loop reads CASSQGLAGDGDTQYF. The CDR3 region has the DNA TGCGCCAGCAGCCAGGGACTAGCGGGAGATGGAGATACGCAGTATTTT.

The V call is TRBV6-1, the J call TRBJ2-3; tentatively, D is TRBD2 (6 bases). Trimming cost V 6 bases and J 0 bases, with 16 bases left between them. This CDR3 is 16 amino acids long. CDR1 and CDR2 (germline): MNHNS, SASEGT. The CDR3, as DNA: TGTGCCAGCAGCCTTAGCGGCTCTACTAGCACAGATACGCAGTATTTT. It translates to CASSLSGSTSTDTQYF.